This T cell receptor beta chain derives from a study of T-cell reconstitution after alpha-beta-depleted transplantation in children. The table lists this clonotype with many counts. Unique molecular identifiers featured in how the TCRbeta library was prepared. TCRdb re-analysed the PCR reads in MiXCR, keeping a single row per CDR3 protein. Of approximately 250,000 distinct CDR3 sequences listed, around 8.9% are singletons. Trimming removed 0 bases from V and 2 bases from J, with 12 bases in between. In germline, CDR1 is MNHEY, CDR2 SMNVEV (reference sequence). This CDR3 comprises 16 residues. The clonotype originates from a human donor who donated a stem cell graft to a child with SCID. This rearrangement joins TRBV27 to TRBJ2-3; a possible D gene is TRBD1 (5 bases). The starting material was PBMCs from the stem cell graft donor, obtained from the stem cell graft. Here the CDR3 DNA reads TGTGCCAGCAGTTTATCGGGGCGTTCCCCCACAGATACGCAGTATTTT. Its protein is CASSLSGRSPTDTQYF.